This is a list of T cell receptor beta chains from one sample in a study of CD4 and CD8 cells across lung adenocarcinoma regions. TCRdb ran MiXCR on the PCR reads and lists one entry per CDR3 protein. This sample has 21,000 or so distinct CDR3 sequences, with about 50% found just once. The sequencing sample was made of CD8+ T cells from the center of a lung tumor. Receptors originate from a female donor with lung adenocarcinoma. The CD4 and CD8 labels of this study may be unreliable. CDR3s include the opening cysteine and the closing phenylalanine or tryptophan. Each record gives: clone size, V gene, J gene, D gene, CDR3 protein, CDR3 DNA. A D gene is named only where the DNA matches it firmly. Some rows mark clone size as missing; the rest say once, few, many or name a class of expanded clone.

clone size: -
V gene: TRBV3-1
J gene: TRBJ2-7
D gene: -
CDR3 protein: CASSQGPYEQYF
CDR3 DNA: TGTGCCAGCAGCCAAGGGCCATACGAGCAGTACTTC

clone size: many
V gene: TRBV6-1
J gene: TRBJ1-4
D gene: TRBD1
CDR3 protein: CASSRGQVEIF
CDR3 DNA: TGTGCCAGCAGCCGCGGACAGGTCGAGATTTTT

clone size: many
V gene: TRBV6-1
J gene: TRBJ2-3
D gene: -
CDR3 protein: CASSQGWAFLYF
CDR3 DNA: TGTGCCAGCAGCCAGGGGTGGGCCTTTTTGTATTTT

clone size: -
V gene: TRBV27
J gene: TRBJ2-3
D gene: -
CDR3 protein: CASSQGLGVKNTQYF
CDR3 DNA: TGTGCCAGCAGCCAGGGGCTGGGAGTCAAAAACACGCAGTATTTC

clone size: -
V gene: TRBV27
J gene: TRBJ2-3
D gene: -
CDR3 protein: CASRVSGLSGKDMQYF
CDR3 DNA: TGTGCGAGCCGCGTATCCGGGCTGAGTGGCAAAGATATGCAGTATTTC

clone size: -
V gene: TRBV27
J gene: TRBJ2-7
D gene: TRBD2
CDR3 protein: CASVGGGRAADMQYF
CDR3 DNA: TGTGCCAGCGTCGGGGGGGGGAGAGCCGCAGACATGCAGTACTTC

clone size: -
V gene: TRBV6-1
J gene: TRBJ2-3
D gene: -
CDR3 protein: CASSARGGDTQYF
CDR3 DNA: TGTGCCAGCAGTGCCAGGGGGGGAGATACGCAGTATTTT

clone size: -
V gene: TRBV5-1
J gene: TRBJ2-6
D gene: -
CDR3 protein: CASSSDALTGANVLTF
CDR3 DNA: TGCGCCAGCAGCTCCGACGCACTTACTGGGGCCAACGTCCTGACTTTC

clone size: large
V gene: TRBV10-1
J gene: TRBJ2-1
D gene: TRBD1
CDR3 protein: CASSAGQRNEQFF
CDR3 DNA: TGCGCCAGCAGTGCGGGACAGAGGAATGAGCAGTTCTTC

clone size: -
V gene: TRBV28
J gene: TRBJ2-4
D gene: -
CDR3 protein: CGSGLAVSAKNMQYF
CDR3 DNA: TGTGGCAGCGGTTTGGCGGTTAGCGCCAAAAACATGCAGTACTTC

clone size: -
V gene: TRBV7-2
J gene: TRBJ2-1
D gene: -
CDR3 protein: CASSPGSGSYNEQFF
CDR3 DNA: TGTGCCAGCAGCCCCGGGAGCGGGTCCTACAATGAGCAGTTCTTC

clone size: -
V gene: TRBV6-5
J gene: TRBJ2-3
D gene: -
CDR3 protein: CARNVSQDPDTQYF
CDR3 DNA: TGTGCGAGGAACGTGAGCCAAGACCCAGATACGCAGTATTTT

clone size: medium-sized
V gene: TRBV10-2
J gene: TRBJ2-4
D gene: TRBD2
CDR3 protein: CASSELNSGRVDIQYF
CDR3 DNA: TGCGCCAGCAGTGAGTTAAACAGCGGGAGAGTGGACATTCAGTACTTC

clone size: -
V gene: TRBV6-1
J gene: TRBJ2-5
D gene: -
CDR3 protein: CASSTSWYQETQYF
CDR3 DNA: TGTGCCAGCAGCACAAGTTGGTACCAAGAGACCCAGTACTTC

clone size: few
V gene: TRBV7-2
J gene: TRBJ1-2
D gene: TRBD1
CDR3 protein: CASSPAAQGVGGYTF
CDR3 DNA: TGTGCCAGCAGCCCAGCCGCCCAGGGGGTTGGAGGCTACACCTTC

clone size: -
V gene: TRBV6-1
J gene: TRBJ2-2
D gene: -
CDR3 protein: CARSGLAGSTGALFF
CDR3 DNA: TGTGCCAGGAGCGGACTGGCGGGAAGCACCGGGGCGCTGTTTTTT

clone size: -
V gene: TRBV27
J gene: TRBJ2-7
D gene: -
CDR3 protein: CASSPPGRTYEQYF
CDR3 DNA: TGTGCCAGCAGTCCCCCCGGCAGGACCTACGAGCAGTACTTC

clone size: medium-sized
V gene: TRBV6-1
J gene: TRBJ2-7
D gene: TRBD1
CDR3 protein: CASTGMSGGRLEQYF
CDR3 DNA: TGTGCCAGTACGGGGATGTCAGGGGGCCGCCTCGAGCAGTACTTC

clone size: -
V gene: TRBV10-1
J gene: TRBJ2-3
D gene: TRBD2
CDR3 protein: CASRGERDSDTQYF
CDR3 DNA: TGCGCCAGCAGGGGGGAGCGGGACTCAGACACTCAGTATTTC

clone size: -
V gene: TRBV20-1
J gene: TRBJ2-5
D gene: TRBD2
CDR3 protein: CSAGVGEGGTETQYF
CDR3 DNA: TGCAGTGCTGGAGTGGGGGAGGGTGGCACAGAGACCCAGTACTTC

clone size: -
V gene: TRBV27
J gene: TRBJ2-5
D gene: -
CDR3 protein: CARGGRDQETQYF
CDR3 DNA: TGTGCGCGCGGGGGCCGTGACCAAGAGACCCAGTACTTC

clone size: -
V gene: TRBV10-1
J gene: TRBJ2-7
D gene: -
CDR3 protein: CASSESLGSYEQYF
CDR3 DNA: TGCGCCAGCAGTGAGTCGTTGGGCTCCTACGAGCAGTACTTC

clone size: once
V gene: TRBV27
J gene: TRBJ2-5
D gene: -
CDR3 protein: CARGGGGRAAETQYF
CDR3 DNA: TGTGCCAGGGGCGGTGGGGGGCGAGCCGCAGAGACGCAGTACTTC

clone size: -
V gene: TRBV10-1
J gene: TRBJ2-4
D gene: -
CDR3 protein: CASRGQRASDTQYF
CDR3 DNA: TGCGCCAGCAGGGGGCAGCGGGCCTCAGACACGCAGTACTTC

clone size: -
V gene: TRBV6-8
J gene: TRBJ2-4
D gene: -
CDR3 protein: CASSPPGVRAKMIQYF
CDR3 DNA: TGTGCCAGCAGCCCCCCGGGGGTGCGAGCCAAAATGATTCAGTACTTC

clone size: -
V gene: TRBV6-8
J gene: TRBJ2-3
D gene: -
CDR3 protein: CGSSYSDTQYF
CDR3 DNA: TGTGGGAGCAGTTACTCAGATACGCAGTATTTT

clone size: medium-sized
V gene: TRBV6-1
J gene: TRBJ1-2
D gene: -
CDR3 protein: CASSEARQRIKANYGYTF
CDR3 DNA: TGTGCCAGCAGTGAAGCGCGGCAGAGAATAAAGGCTAACTATGGCTACACCTTC

clone size: -
V gene: TRBV11-1
J gene: TRBJ2-7
D gene: -
CDR3 protein: CASSLVQAYEQYF
CDR3 DNA: TGTGCCAGCAGCTTGGTACAGGCATACGAGCAGTACTTC